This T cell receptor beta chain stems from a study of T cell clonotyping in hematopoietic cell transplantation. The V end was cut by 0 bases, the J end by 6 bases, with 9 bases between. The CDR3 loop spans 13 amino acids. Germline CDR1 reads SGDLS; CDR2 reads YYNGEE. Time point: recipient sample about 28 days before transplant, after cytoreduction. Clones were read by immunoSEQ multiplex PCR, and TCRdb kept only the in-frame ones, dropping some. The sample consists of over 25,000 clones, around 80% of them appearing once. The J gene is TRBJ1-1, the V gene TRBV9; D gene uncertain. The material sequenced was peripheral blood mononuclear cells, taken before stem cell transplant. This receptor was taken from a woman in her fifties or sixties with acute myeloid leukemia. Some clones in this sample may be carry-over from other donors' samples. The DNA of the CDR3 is TGTGCCAGCAGCGTAGTTGGGAGGGCTGAAGCTTTCTTT. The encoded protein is CASSVVGRAEAFF.